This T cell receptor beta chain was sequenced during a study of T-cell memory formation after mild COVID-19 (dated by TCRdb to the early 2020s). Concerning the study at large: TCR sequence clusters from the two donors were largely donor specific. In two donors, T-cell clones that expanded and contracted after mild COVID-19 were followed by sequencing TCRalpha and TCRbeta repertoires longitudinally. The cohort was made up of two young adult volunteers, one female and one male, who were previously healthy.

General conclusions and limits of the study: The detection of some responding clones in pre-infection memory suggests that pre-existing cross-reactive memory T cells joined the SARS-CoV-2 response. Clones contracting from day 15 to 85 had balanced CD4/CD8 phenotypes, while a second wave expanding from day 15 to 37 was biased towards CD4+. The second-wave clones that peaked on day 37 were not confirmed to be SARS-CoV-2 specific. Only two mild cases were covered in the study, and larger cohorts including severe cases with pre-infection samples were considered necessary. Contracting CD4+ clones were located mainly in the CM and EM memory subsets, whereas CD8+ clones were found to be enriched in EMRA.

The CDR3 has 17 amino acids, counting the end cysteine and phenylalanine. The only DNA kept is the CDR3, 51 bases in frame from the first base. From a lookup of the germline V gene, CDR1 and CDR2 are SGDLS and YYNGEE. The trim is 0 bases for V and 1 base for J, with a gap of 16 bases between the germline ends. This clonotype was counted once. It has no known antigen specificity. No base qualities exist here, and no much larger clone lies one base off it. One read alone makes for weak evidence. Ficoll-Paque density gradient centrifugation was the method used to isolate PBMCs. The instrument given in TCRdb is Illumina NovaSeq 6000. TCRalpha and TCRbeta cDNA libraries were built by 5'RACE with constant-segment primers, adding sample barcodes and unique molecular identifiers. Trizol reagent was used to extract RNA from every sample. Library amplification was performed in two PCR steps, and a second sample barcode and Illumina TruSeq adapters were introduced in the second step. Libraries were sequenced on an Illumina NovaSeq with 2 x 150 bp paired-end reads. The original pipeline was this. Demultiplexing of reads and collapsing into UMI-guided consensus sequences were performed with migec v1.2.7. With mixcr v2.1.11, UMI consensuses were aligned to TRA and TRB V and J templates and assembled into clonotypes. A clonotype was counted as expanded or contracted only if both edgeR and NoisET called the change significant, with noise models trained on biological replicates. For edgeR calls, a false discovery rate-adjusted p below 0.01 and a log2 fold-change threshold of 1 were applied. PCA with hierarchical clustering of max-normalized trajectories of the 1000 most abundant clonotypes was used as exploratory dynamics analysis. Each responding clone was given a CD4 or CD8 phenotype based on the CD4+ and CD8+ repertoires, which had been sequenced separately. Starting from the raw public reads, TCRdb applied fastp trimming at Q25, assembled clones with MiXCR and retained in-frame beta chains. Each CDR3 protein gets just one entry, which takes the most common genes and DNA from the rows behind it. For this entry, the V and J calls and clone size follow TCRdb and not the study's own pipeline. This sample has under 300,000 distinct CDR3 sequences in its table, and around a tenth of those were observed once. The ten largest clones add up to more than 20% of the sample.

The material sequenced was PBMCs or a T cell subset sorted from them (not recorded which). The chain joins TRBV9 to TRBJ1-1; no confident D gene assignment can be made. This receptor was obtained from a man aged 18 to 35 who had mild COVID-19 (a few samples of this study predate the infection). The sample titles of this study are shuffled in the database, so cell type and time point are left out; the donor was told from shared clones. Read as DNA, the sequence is TGTGCCAGCAGCGTAGAAATGCGGTGGATCCAGAACACTGAAGCTTTCTTT. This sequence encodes CASSVEMRWIQNTEAFF.